This TCR beta chain came from a study of regulatory T cells in long-lasting Graves disease. Study at large: The term persistent Graves' disease signified upward of 5 years on antithyroid drugs with positive TSH receptor antibodies.

Building of the TCR beta libraries involved iRepertoire HTBI primers and Arm-PCR of CDR3 regions. In TCRdb, the multiplex PCR reads were re-called with MiXCR into one record per CDR3 protein. In the table there are 650,000 to 850,000 distinct CDR3 sequences, 25% to 30% of which are singletons. Time point: persistent/refractory GD, antithyroid drugs over 5 years with positive TRAb. Making the TCR library involved RNA that had been extracted from PBMCs. Study observations and caveats: Persistent patients had more shared public clonotypes (2,741) than new patients (roughly 940). It was peripheral blood alone, not thyroid tissue, that was studied. Patients with persistent disease showed a bias toward TRBV28, TRBJ1-2 and TRBJ2-5.

The CDR3 consists of 15 residues. V shed 0 bases and J shed 4 bases, with 12 bases lying between them. Germline CDR1 MNHEY, CDR2 SVGAGI. Note on this clonotype: Antigen specificity is unknown.

The chain combines TRBV6-5 with TRBJ1-2; a weak D match, TRBD1 (5 bases). The specimen comprised peripheral blood mononuclear cells (PBMCs), sampled when the disease was refractory, from a patient treated with antithyroid drugs. The sequence was collected from a female donor with Graves disease. CDR3 bases: TGTGCCAGCAGTTACTCTCGAGGGGCTGCCTATGGCTACACCTTC. It yields the protein CASSYSRGAAYGYTF.